The present T cell receptor (beta chain) was sequenced within a study of T cell repertoires in cytomegalovirus infection. For the study at large: CMV epitopes used comprised recently identified HLA-C-restricted ones and well-studied HLA-B-restricted ones. A matching HLA type, together with CMV infection, was signaled by public TCR beta signatures.

Study-level findings and limits: HLA-C-restricted CMV-specific TCR beta clonotypes prevailed in the ex vivo response. Of the TCR beta families, the public ones yielded a cumulative frequency that identified carriers of CMV plus the relevant HLA.

TCRdb independently ran MiXCR on the reads; one entry per CDR3 protein. The table includes under 200,000 distinct CDR3 sequences, about 22% detected once. Of note for this clonotype: Its specificity is not known.

The V gene's germline CDR1 is LNHDA and CDR2 SQIVND (reference sequence). The CDR3 has 12 amino acids. V lost 5 bases to trimming and J lost 8 bases, with 12 bases between them. The genes are TRBV19 and TRBJ1-1; D is unresolved. The sequence came from a human donor in good health (CMV status not recorded). Some clones in this sample may be carry-over from other donors' samples. The material was CD8+ T cells from cultured PBMCs, obtained from culture after CMV antigen stimulation. This CDR3 is CASSLPPREAFF. In DNA form, the CDR3 reads TGTGCCAGTAGTCTCCCCCCTCGCGAAGCTTTCTTT.